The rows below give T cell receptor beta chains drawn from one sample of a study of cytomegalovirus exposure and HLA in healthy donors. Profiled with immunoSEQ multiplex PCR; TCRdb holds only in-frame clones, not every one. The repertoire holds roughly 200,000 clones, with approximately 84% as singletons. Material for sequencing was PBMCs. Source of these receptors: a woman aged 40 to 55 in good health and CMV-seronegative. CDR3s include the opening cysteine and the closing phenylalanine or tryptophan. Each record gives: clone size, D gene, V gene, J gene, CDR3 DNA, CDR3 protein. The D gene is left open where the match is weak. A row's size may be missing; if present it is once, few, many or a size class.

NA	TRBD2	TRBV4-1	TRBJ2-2	TGCGCCAGCAGCCAAGACATTAGCGGGACCGGGGAGCTGTTTTTT	CASSQDISGTGELFF
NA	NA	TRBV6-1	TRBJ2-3	TGTGCCAGCACGCTACCTACAGATACGCAGTATTTT	CASTLPTDTQYF
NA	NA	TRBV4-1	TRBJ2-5	TGCGCCAGCAGCCAAGAACCTGAAAGGGGTGGGACCCAGTACTTC	CASSQEPERGGTQYF
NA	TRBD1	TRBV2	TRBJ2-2	TGTGCCAGCATTGACAGGGTTAACACCGGGGAGCTGTTTTTT	CASIDRVNTGELFF
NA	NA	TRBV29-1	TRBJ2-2	TGCAGCGTTGTCCCGGGGGAGATCACCGGGGAGCTGTTTTTT	CSVVPGEITGELFF
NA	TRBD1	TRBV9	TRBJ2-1	TGTGCCAGCAGCGTACGAGGACAGGAGACCAATGAGCAGTTCTTC	CASSVRGQETNEQFF
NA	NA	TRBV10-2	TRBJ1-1	TGCGCCAGCAGTGAGTGGCAGGCCGCTGAAGCTTTCTTT	CASSEWQAAEAFF
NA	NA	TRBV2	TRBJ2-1	TGTGCCAGCATGGCGAGTGGACTAATCAATGAGCAGTTCTTC	CASMASGLINEQFF
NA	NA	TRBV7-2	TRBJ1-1	TGTGCCAGCTCACAGGGTTCGTACACTGAAGCTTTCTTT	CASSQGSYTEAFF
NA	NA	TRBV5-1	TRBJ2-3	TGCGCCAGCAGCTCACCTAGTAGCACAGATACGCAGTATTTT	CASSSPSSTDTQYF
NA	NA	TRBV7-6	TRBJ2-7	TGTGCCAGCAGCTTAGCAGGGGGTGAAACCTACGAGCAGTACTTC	CASSLAGGETYEQYF
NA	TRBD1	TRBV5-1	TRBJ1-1	TGCGCCAGCAGCTTGGAGACAGGGGGTGGTGAAGCTTTCTTT	CASSLETGGGEAFF
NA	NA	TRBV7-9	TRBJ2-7	TGTGCCAGCAGCTTAGTTGCGGGCGAGCAGTACTTC	CASSLVAGEQYF
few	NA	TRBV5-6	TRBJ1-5	TGTGCCAGCAGCCAGCGGGGCAATCAGCCCCAGCATTTT	CASSQRGNQPQHF
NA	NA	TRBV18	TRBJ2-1	TGTGCCAGCTCAGACAGCCCAGGGTTCAACAATGAGCAGTTCTTC	CASSDSPGFNNEQFF
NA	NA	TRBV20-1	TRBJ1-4	TGCAGTGCACCGACTGCCGAAAAACTGTTTTTT	CSAPTAEKLFF
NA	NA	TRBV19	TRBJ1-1	TGTGCCAGTAGTGGGCAGCCCTTGGAGAACACTGAAGCTTTCTTT	CASSGQPLENTEAFF
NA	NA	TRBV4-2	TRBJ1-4	TGTGCCAGCAGCCAAACAGGGAAAGGTGAAAAACTGTTTTTT	CASSQTGKGEKLFF
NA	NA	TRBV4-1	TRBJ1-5	TGCGCCAGCAGCCAAGTTACGGCGGGCCAGCCCCAGCATTTT	CASSQVTAGQPQHF
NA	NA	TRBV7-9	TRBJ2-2	TGTGCCAGCAGCTTGTCCGGGGGGCCATCGAACACCGGGGAGCTGTTTTTT	CASSLSGGPSNTGELFF
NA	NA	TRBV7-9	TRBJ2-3	TGTGCCAGCAGCTTAGTATCCAGCACAGATACGCAGTATTTT	CASSLVSSTDTQYF
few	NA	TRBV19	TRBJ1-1	TGTGCCAGTAGTATCAACAGGAGACTGAACACTGAAGCTTTCTTT	CASSINRRLNTEAFF
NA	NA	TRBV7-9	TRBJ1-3	TGTGCCAGCAGCCTCCTTATTCGACAAGTCTCTGGAAACACCATATATTTT	CASSLLIRQVSGNTIYF
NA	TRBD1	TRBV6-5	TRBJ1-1	TGTGCCAGCAGTTTTGGGGACAGACTAAACTCTGAAGCTTTCTTT	CASSFGDRLNSEAFF
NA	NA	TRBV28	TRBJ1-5	TGTGCCAGCAGTTTATTCAGAGATAGAAGGAGGGATAGCAATCAGCCCCAGCATTTT	CASSLFRDRRRDSNQPQHF
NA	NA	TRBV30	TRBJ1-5	TGTGCCTGGAGTGCCCCCCGGGGGGGCGTCGGTCAGCCCCAGCATTTT	CAWSAPRGGVGQPQHF
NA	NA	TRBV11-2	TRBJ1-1	TGTGCCAGCAGTCGACCTCCTGAGGCTGAAGCTTTCTTT	CASSRPPEAEAFF
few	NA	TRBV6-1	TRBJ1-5	TGTGCCAGCACAAAAAGGACAGCGAACAATCAGCCCCAGCATTTT	CASTKRTANNQPQHF
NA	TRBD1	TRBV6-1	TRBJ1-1	TGTGCCAGCAGCCTAGACAGGGTGAACACTGAAGCTTTCTTT	CASSLDRVNTEAFF
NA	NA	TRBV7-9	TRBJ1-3	TGTGCCAGCAGCCCAATAGGACCGGGGTGGGACACCATATATTTT	CASSPIGPGWDTIYF
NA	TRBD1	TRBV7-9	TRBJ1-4	TGTGCCAGCAGCTTAGCGCGACAGGGGCCGGATGGGAAACTGTTTTTT	CASSLARQGPDGKLFF
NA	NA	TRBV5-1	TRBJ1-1	TGCGCCAGCAGCTTAATGGACAGCTCCTACACTGAAGCTTTCTTT	CASSLMDSSYTEAFF
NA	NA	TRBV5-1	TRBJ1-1	TGCGCCAGCAGCCCGGTGGTCCCCCTCGGGGCTGAAGCTTTCTTT	CASSPVVPLGAEAFF
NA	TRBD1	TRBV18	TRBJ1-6	TGTGCCAGCTCAAAGGACAGGGGCAATTCACCCCTCCACTTT	CASSKDRGNSPLHF
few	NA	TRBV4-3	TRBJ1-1	TGCGCCAGCAGCCAATTGGGGGCTACGGTGAACACTGAAGCTTTCTTT	CASSQLGATVNTEAFF
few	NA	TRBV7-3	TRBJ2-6	TGTGCCAGCAGCCTTTTTTTAGCTGGGGCCAACGTCCTGACTTTC	CASSLFLAGANVLTF
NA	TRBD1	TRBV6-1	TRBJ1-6	TGTGCCAGCAGTAAAGCCGGCCGGGGGACAGGGGCCCCCTATAATTCACCCCTCCACTTT	CASSKAGRGTGAPYNSPLHF
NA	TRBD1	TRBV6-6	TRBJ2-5	TGTGCCAGCAGCAACAGGGGGGAAGAGACCCAGTACTTC	CASSNRGEETQYF
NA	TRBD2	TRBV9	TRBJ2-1	TGTGCCAGCAGCTCGGGGGGGCACAATGAGCAGTTCTTC	CASSSGGHNEQFF
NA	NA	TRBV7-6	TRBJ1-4	TGTGCCAGCAGCTTAGCGGAGCGGAATGAAAAACTGTTTTTT	CASSLAERNEKLFF
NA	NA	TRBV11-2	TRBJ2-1	TGTGCCAGCAGCAAAGGTGGACTTCTCAATGAGCAGTTCTTC	CASSKGGLLNEQFF
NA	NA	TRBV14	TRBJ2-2	TGTGCCAGCAGCCAAGACCCCGGGGGTTGGACCGGGGAGCTGTTTTTT	CASSQDPGGWTGELFF
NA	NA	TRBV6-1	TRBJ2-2	TGTGCCAGCAGACGGGGTCCGGGGGAGCTGTTTTTT	CASRRGPGELFF
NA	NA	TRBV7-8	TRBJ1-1	TGTGCCAGCAGCTTACGGGGAGGTGAAGCTTTCTTT	CASSLRGGEAFF
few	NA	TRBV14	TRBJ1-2	TGTGCCAGCAGCCACCTTGGGGGGGGCCCAGCTAACTATGGCTACACCTTC	CASSHLGGGPANYGYTF
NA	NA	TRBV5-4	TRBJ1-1	TGTGCCAGCAGCTTGGACAGAATGAACACTGAAGCTTTCTTT	CASSLDRMNTEAFF